These 6 T cell receptor beta chains came from one sample sequenced in a study of identical twins. TCRdb itself ran the 5' RACE reads through MiXCR, one entry per CDR3 protein. The sample has 690,000 or so distinct CDR3 sequences; around 5.7% are singletons. The sample taken for sequencing was naive T cells sorted from blood. These receptors originate from a man in his late teens or twenties in good health.

This clonotype was seen many times. CDR3 in amino acids: CASSQDPPFNTEAFF. CDR3 sequence (DNA): TGTGCCAGCAGCCAAGATCCCCCGTTTAACACTGAAGCTTTCTTT. The chain is built from TRBV3-1 and TRBJ1-1; D unclear. The CDR3 runs 15 residues. Trimming cost V 0 bases and J 2 bases, with 10 bases left between them. CDR1 LGHDT and CDR2 YNNKEL come from the germline V gene (reference sequence).

This clonotype showed up just a few times. V is TRBV12-3 or TRBV12-4 and J is TRBJ2-7; no reliable D call. The CDR3 contains 12 residues. Trimming left V 6 bases short and J 3 bases short, with 9 bases between. CDR3 protein: CASSHIHYEQYF. The CDR3 DNA reads as TGTGCCAGCAGCCACATACACTACGAGCAGTACTTC.

This clonotype was found a few times. This chain uses TRBV11-2 with TRBJ2-1, with TRBD2 matching over 7 bases. The CDR3 extends over 19 amino acids. Losses at the gene ends were 5 bases for V and 1 base for J; bases not matched to a gene: 17. Germline values: CDR1 SGHAT, CDR2 FQNNGV. The CDR3 region is CASSADPVWRETSYNEQFF. In DNA, the CDR3 is TGTGCCAGCAGCGCCGACCCAGTCTGGCGGGAGACGTCCTACAATGAGCAGTTCTTC.

This clonotype showed up just a few times. V gene TRBV20-1 combines with J gene TRBJ2-2; 7 bases line up with TRBD2. The CDR3 runs 15 residues. Trimming cost V 0 bases and J 5 bases; bases outside gene matches: 6. Germline V lookup: CDR1 DFQATT, CDR2 SNEGSKA (reference sequence). DNA for the CDR3: TGCAGTGCTAGAGATATTGGGAGGGGTACCGGGGAGCTGTTTTTT. Translation gives CSARDIGRGTGELFF.

This clonotype was seen at least ten times. The chain joins TRBV6-2 or TRBV6-3 to TRBJ2-1; 11 bases are a match to TRBD2. CDR1 and CDR2 from the germline V gene are MNHEY and SVGEGT. The CDR3 has 13 residues. The J segment lost 4 bases and the V segment lost 10 bases, leaving 3 bases of the junction unmatched. The CDR3, as DNA: TGTGCCACTTCTAGCGGGGGGTACAATGAGCAGTTCTTC. Translation gives CATSSGGYNEQFF.

This clonotype was counted a few times. This chain connects TRBV10-3 to TRBJ2-1, with D tentatively TRBD2 (6 bases). CDR3 length equals 16 residues. V lost 0 bases to trimming and J lost 11 bases, with 20 bases between them. Germline assignment: CDR1 ENHRY and CDR2 SYGVKD. The CDR3 region is CAISESSSEINGKQFF. In DNA, the CDR3 is TGTGCCATCAGTGAGTCGTCTAGCGAGATCAATGGGAAGCAGTTCTTC.